Below, 10 T cell receptor beta chains from the same sample are listed, as sequenced in a study of blood T cell repertoires in COVID-19. The protocol was immunoSEQ multiplex PCR, while the TCRdb copy is restricted to in-frame clones and leaves out a portion. The repertoire holds around 220,000 clones, with about 80% as singletons. The material sequenced was peripheral blood. These receptors were collected from a woman older than 75 with active or convalescent COVID-19.

The chain employs TRBV28 and TRBJ1-5, with 7 bases aligning to TRBD1. This CDR3 contains 15 residues. Germline trimming cut 5 bases from V and 4 bases from J; bases unmatched to any gene: 8. Germline-derived CDR1 and CDR2 are MDHEN and SYDVKM. The CDR3 protein is CASSASGTANQPQHF. CDR3 nucleotides: TGTGCCAGCAGTGCCTCCGGGACAGCAAATCAGCCCCAGCATTTT.

The chain carries TRBV2 and TRBJ1-2; the match to TRBD1 covers 8 bases. Germline V gene lookup returns CDR1 SNHLY and CDR2 FYNNEI. There are 14 residues in the CDR3. The V segment lost 5 bases and the J segment 4 bases; nucleotides outside the gene matches: 6. The CDR3 here is CASSLVGQAYGYTF. CDR3 coding DNA: TGTGCCAGCAGTCTCGTGGGACAGGCCTATGGCTACACCTTC.

This rearrangement joins TRBV2 to TRBJ2-5, with D possibly TRBD2 on 5 matching bases. V was pared by 5 bases and J by 5 bases, with 9 bases between. The CDR3 runs to 12 residues. Germline CDR1 is SNHLY and CDR2 is FYNNEI. The DNA for the CDR3 is TGTGCCAGCAGTTATGAGCGGGAGACCCAGTACTTC. Protein product: CASSYERETQYF.

The chain is built from TRBV2 and TRBJ2-7; TRBD2 matches 14 bases. Germline CDR1 is SNHLY and CDR2 is FYNNEI. The J segment lost 6 bases and the V segment lost 4 bases, leaving 2 bases of the junction unmatched. This CDR3 has 14 amino acids. This chain's CDR3 is CASSVTSGGVEQYF. The CDR3 DNA sequence: TGTGCCAGCAGTGTGACTAGCGGGGGGGTCGAGCAGTACTTC.

The chain carries TRBV5-1 and TRBJ1-2; 7 bases agree with TRBD1. The length of the CDR3 is 15 residues. Germline CDR1 SGHRS, CDR2 YFSETQ. The V gene end was trimmed by 0 bases and the J gene end by 3 bases; junction bases not matched to a gene: 5. Written as DNA, the CDR3 is TGCGCCAGCAGCTTGGCGCCCGGGACAGACTATGGCTACACCTTC. Translating gives CASSLAPGTDYGYTF.

The chain joins TRBV18 to TRBJ2-5; 8 bases align to TRBD1. This CDR3 region has 15 residues. After removal of 4 bases from V and 4 bases from J, the junction contained 8 bases not matched to a gene. Germline CDR1 is KGHSH and CDR2 is LQKENI. For the CDR3, the DNA is TGTGCCAGCTCACTAGCCGAGACAGGGGCAGAGACCCAGTACTTC. Amino acids: CASSLAETGAETQYF.

This chain joins TRBV28 and TRBJ1-2; the D gene is possibly TRBD1 (5 bases). V was pared by 2 bases and J by 8 bases, with 15 bases between. Germline CDR1 reads MDHEN; CDR2 reads SYDVKM. The CDR3 has 14 amino acids. The CDR3 nucleotides read TGTGCCAGCAGTTTACGGGGACTCCGGAAGGGCTACACCTTC. As protein: CASSLRGLRKGYTF.

This chain links TRBV9 with TRBJ2-7, with D tentatively TRBD2 (5 bases). Trimming took 4 bases from V and 6 from J, leaving 17 bases between them. The length of the CDR3 is 14 residues. Looked up from germline, CDR1 is SGDLS and CDR2 is YYNGEE. The CDR3 nucleotides read TGTGCCAGCAGCCGGGAACTAAAGGCGGGCGAGCAGTACTTC. Translated, it gives CASSRELKAGEQYF. The variable domain in full, completed from reference TRBV9 and TRBJ2-7, reads DSGVTQTPKHLITATGQRVTLRCSPRSGDLSVYWYQQSLDQGLQFLIQYYNGEERAKGNILERFSAQQFPDLHSELNLSSLELGDSALYFCASSRELKAGEQYFGPGTRLTVT.

Concerning this clone: Other DNA sequences in this specimen translate into the identical CDR3. The J gene is TRBJ1-5, the V gene TRBV18; 9 bases are a match to TRBD1. Germline loops: CDR1 KGHSH, CDR2 LQKENI. Trimming took 3 bases from V and 5 from J; bases not matched to a gene: 2. This CDR3 has 14 amino acids. The CDR3 is CASSPRQGDQPQHF. The CDR3 nucleotides are TGTGCCAGCTCACCTAGACAGGGGGATCAGCCCCAGCATTTT.

The chain is built from TRBV2 and TRBJ1-1; D may be TRBD1 (6 bases). Germline values: CDR1 SNHLY, CDR2 FYNNEI. The CDR3 totals 12 residues. V shed 7 bases and J shed 5 bases, with 11 bases lying between them. The CDR3, as DNA: TGTGCCAGCACAGGGGCGGGTACTGAAGCTTTCTTT. Protein sequence: CASTGAGTEAFF.